The 9 T cell receptor beta chains listed next were all sequenced from one sample in a study of cytomegalovirus exposure and HLA in healthy donors. PCR involved 60 Vbeta and 13 Jbeta primers. Clones were sequenced by immunoSEQ multiplex PCR, and TCRdb holds only the in-frame ones, with some missing. This sample has about 120,000 clones, with 65% to 80% found just once. The material sequenced was PBMCs. The receptors originated from a human donor in good health.

This clone appeared a single time. The chain joins TRBV27 to TRBJ1-3; D not resolved. V was shortened by 0 bases and J by 11 bases, with 11 bases between the two germline ends. The CDR3 length is 13 residues. The germline CDR1 and CDR2 sequences are MNHEY and SMNVEV (reference sequence). CDR3 in DNA: TGTGCCAGCAGTTTATCGAGAGCCACCGCCATATATTTT. Translating gives CASSLSRATAIYF.

The chain couples TRBV5-8 to TRBJ1-3; 7 nucleotides line up with TRBD1. The V segment lost 8 bases and the J segment 6 bases; nucleotides outside the gene matches: 8. Germline loops: CDR1 SGHTS, CDR2 YDEGEE. The length of the CDR3 is 13 residues. The CDR3 protein is CASMDRLKNTIYF. CDR3 coding DNA: TGTGCCAGTATGGACAGGCTGAAAAACACCATATATTTT.

Note on this clone: At one end the junction does not follow the germline gene, possibly because of a read error. This sequence joins TRBV4-1 and TRBJ1-1; 7 positions agree with TRBD1. CDR1 is MGHRA, CDR2 YSYEKL, per germline. The CDR3 loop spans 13 amino acids. CDR3 DNA: TGCGCCAGCAGCCAATTAATCCAGGGGGTGTTTCAGTTT. It specifies CASSQLIQGVFQF.

Here the CDR3 reads CASRGGYTEAFF. The CDR3 DNA reads as TGTGCCTCCAGGGGTGGGTACACTGAAGCTTTCTTT. The V call is TRBV19, the J call TRBJ1-1; tentatively, D is TRBD1 (6 bases). Per the germline V gene, CDR1 is LNHDA and CDR2 is SQIVND (reference sequence). The CDR3 consists of 12 residues. The V and J ends lost 11 bases and 3 bases respectively, with 13 bases between them.

This clone was seen once. The CDR3 nucleotides are TGTGCCAGCCGGCTCCAGGCCATCCAAGAGACCCAGTACTTC. Protein sequence: CASRLQAIQETQYF. The chain couples TRBV6-1 to TRBJ2-5, with no clear D. The length of the CDR3 is 14 residues. Germline values: CDR1 MNHNS, CDR2 SASEGT. Trimming stripped 8 bases from V and 1 base from J, with 14 bases between.

The rearrangement uses TRBV5-8 and TRBJ2-7, with 11 bases identical to TRBD2. V lost 5 bases and J lost 6; bases outside the gene matches: 7. Germline assignment: CDR1 SGHTS and CDR2 YDEGEE. CDR3 size: 14 residues. The CDR3 DNA sequence: TGTGCCAGCAGGGGTAGCGGGAGGGCCTCCGAGCAGTACTTC. Amino acid sequence: CASRGSGRASEQYF.

This chain connects TRBV7-8 to TRBJ2-3; D gene uncertain. Germline values: CDR1 SGHVS, CDR2 FQNEAQ. The ends were cut back, 5 bases at V and 4 bases at J, with 13 bases in the middle. This CDR3 spans 14 amino acids. CDR3 in DNA: TGTGCCAGCAGCCCTCAGAGGATTTCAGATACGCAGTATTTT. Encoded protein: CASSPQRISDTQYF. The full variable domain, rest sourced from reference TRBV7-8 and TRBJ2-3, is GAGVSQSPRYKVAKRGQDVALRCDPISGHVSLFWYQQALGQGPEFLTYFQNEAQLDKSGLPSDRFFAERPEGSVSTLKIQRTQQEDSAVYLCASSPQRISDTQYFGPGTRLTVL.

The V call is TRBV7-3, the J call TRBJ1-1, with D possibly matching TRBD1 (6 bases). The CDR3 length is 15 residues. V dropped 5 bases and J dropped 0 bases, with 13 bases sitting between them. Germline loops: CDR1 SGHTA, CDR2 FQGTGA. The CDR3 sequence is CASSPLGAMNTEAFF. CDR3 DNA sequence: TGTGCCAGCAGCCCACTGGGGGCCATGAACACTGAAGCTTTCTTT.

This sequence joins TRBV9 and TRBJ2-7; 7 bases align to TRBD1. Germline-derived CDR1 and CDR2 are SGDLS and YYNGEE. V shed 4 bases, J shed 1 base, and the junction held 5 bases outside the gene matches. The CDR3 sequence is 14 residues long. Here the CDR3 DNA reads TGTGCCAGCAGCTCGGGACAGAGTTCCTACGAGCAGTACTTC. Its translation: CASSSGQSSYEQYF.